What follows is one T cell receptor (beta chain) and its context. Its antigen is undetermined. Amplification used 60 Vbeta primers and 13 Jbeta primers. Produced via immunoSEQ multiplex PCR; TCRdb's table is partial and in-frame only. The repertoire holds approximately 190,000 clones, around four fifths seen once, with over 1.5% in the top ten. This sample stems from a study of cytomegalovirus exposure and HLA in healthy donors. Across the study: As an earlier analysis found, around 170 million T cells yielded fewer than 130 million unique TCR beta sequences.

Study conclusions and caveats: Data from an earlier analysis indicated that most TCR beta V segments were productive either about 87% or about 30% of the time. Beyond CMV serostatus, there was no information to go on about immune exposure. The authors considered a cluster of highly shared sequence variants likely to be a sequencing artifact.

The CDR3 spans 14 residues. Trimming removed 4 bases from V and 0 bases from J, with 9 bases in between. Germline assignment: CDR1 SGHRS and CDR2 YFSETQ. The TCR originated in a man aged 40-49 years in good health and CMV-seropositive. The sequenced material came from PBMCs. The J gene is TRBJ2-3, the V gene TRBV5-1; D call uncertain. CDR3 DNA: TGCGCCAGCAGCCTACCTTTGAGCACAGATACGCAGTATTTT. Amino acid sequence: CASSLPLSTDTQYF.